The source of this TCR beta chain is a study of neurological immune-mediated disorders. Whole-study findings and limits: No sharing of CDR3 amino acid sequences was observed among expanded clones across subjects, suggesting private repertoires in all groups.

The germline gives CDR1 SGHTA, CDR2 FQGNSA. CDR3 size: 13 residues. Trimming removed 6 bases from V and 8 bases from J; junction bases left unmatched: 8. By 5'RACE with 10-nucleotide random UMIs, the cDNA was made. In every sequencing run, more than 170 million TCR-beta sequences were generated from 15-18 subjects. TCRdb reanalysed the 5' RACE reads using MiXCR and keeps one entry per CDR3 protein. The table has some 29,000 distinct CDR3 sequences, 9% to 13% seen once; the top ten hold 5.5% to 7.5%. This clonotype appeared many times. Its target is not known. Healthy controls were blood bank volunteers in Maryland, USA.

Sequenced material: PBMCs. The sequence came from a woman aged 55 to 70 in good health. V gene TRBV7-2 combines with J gene TRBJ1-2; 8 bases are shared with TRBD1. For the CDR3, the DNA is TGTGCCAGCAGTCCGAGACAGGGGCAAGGCTACACCTTC. Protein product: CASSPRQGQGYTF.